What follows describes a single T cell receptor beta chain. The CDR3 covers 15 residues. Germline V gene lookup returns CDR1 SEHNR and CDR2 FQNEAQ (reference sequence). V gave up 2 bases and J gave up 6 bases, with 13 bases separating them. Seattle patients were enrolled during active infection and followed longitudinally. The data were obtained in a study of blood T cell repertoires in COVID-19. TCRdb keeps only in-frame clones here, not all; method: immunoSEQ multiplex PCR. The table lists some 330,000 clones, around nine tenths of them singletons, with 1.5% to 2% in the top ten. The chain couples TRBV7-9 to TRBJ2-2; D remains ambiguous. This receptor was identified in a woman younger than 45 with COVID-19, enrolled during active disease. The sequenced sample consisted of peripheral blood. The CDR3 sequence: CASSLSSQAPGELFF. The CDR3 DNA sequence: TGTGCCAGCAGCTTATCATCCCAGGCCCCCGGGGAGCTGTTTTTT.